A single sample is the source of the 17 T cell receptor beta chains below, sequenced in a study of blood T cell repertoires in COVID-19. Clones were read by immunoSEQ multiplex PCR, and TCRdb kept only the in-frame ones, dropping some. The table includes about 46,000 clones, more than 85% detected once. The sequencing sample was made of peripheral blood. The source of these receptors is a man aged 45-65 years with acute or convalescent COVID-19.

The chain is built from TRBV19 and TRBJ2-5; 9 bases fit TRBD2. The CDR3 is 13 amino acids. With V trimmed by 3 bases and J by 6 bases, 2 bases remained unmatched. Germline CDR1 reads LNHDA; CDR2 reads SQIVND (reference sequence). The CDR3 DNA is TGTGCCAGTAGTATGGGACTAGCAAAGACCCAGTACTTC. Translation gives CASSMGLAKTQYF.

The V gene is TRBV11-2, the J gene TRBJ1-3, with D possibly TRBD1 on 6 matching bases. Germline V gene sequence: CDR1 SGHAT, CDR2 FQNNGV. V lost 0 bases to trimming and J lost 5 bases, with 17 bases between them. The CDR3 is 17 residues long. DNA for the CDR3: TGTGCCAGCAGCTTAGATCCCCGACAGGTGGGACGAAACACCATATATTTT. Amino acids: CASSLDPRQVGRNTIYF.

The genes are TRBV6-1 and TRBJ2-3, with 11 positions matching TRBD2. Trimming cost V 1 base and J 2 bases; bases outside gene matches: 2. Germline CDR1 MNHNS, CDR2 SASEGT. The CDR3 covers 16 residues. CDR3 in amino acids: CASSEGLAGLTDTQYF. CDR3 bases: TGTGCCAGCAGTGAAGGACTAGCGGGGCTCACAGATACGCAGTATTTT.

The V and J genes are TRBV9 and TRBJ2-3, with D possibly matching TRBD2 (6 bases). Per the germline V gene, CDR1 is SGDLS and CDR2 is YYNGEE. There are 14 residues in the CDR3. Trimming pared 0 bases from V and 4 bases from J, leaving 9 bases between. The CDR3 region has the DNA TGTGCCAGCAGCGTAGATCCGGGAGCAGATACGCAGTATTTT. This sequence encodes CASSVDPGADTQYF.

The rearrangement joins TRBV18 to TRBJ1-1; 9 bases agree with TRBD1. The CDR3 has 15 residues. The ends lost 6 bases at V and 2 bases at J; junction bases unmatched: 7. Germline V gives CDR1 KGHSH, CDR2 LQKENI. CDR3 protein: CASSFTGGVNTEAFF. The CDR3 nucleotides read TGTGCCAGCTCGTTTACAGGGGGCGTAAACACTGAAGCTTTCTTT.

This sequence joins TRBV18 and TRBJ2-5, with D possibly TRBD1 on 6 matching bases. This CDR3 has 15 amino acids. In germline, CDR1 is KGHSH, CDR2 LQKENI. Deletions cut 1 base from V and 5 bases from J, with 14 bases between. CDR3 in amino acids: CASSPLVGAAETQYF. In nucleotides, the CDR3 is TGTGCCAGCTCACCACTCGTGGGGGCCGCTGAGACCCAGTACTTC.

This clone was detected only once. This chain's CDR3 is CATGELQPQHF. The CDR3, as DNA: TGTGCCACAGGGGAACTTCAGCCCCAGCATTTT. The genes are TRBV24-1 and TRBJ1-5; possible D gene TRBD1, 5 bases. The CDR3 has 11 residues. Germline lookup yields CDR1 KGHDR and CDR2 SFDVKD. Trimming removed 10 bases from V and 6 bases from J, with 9 bases in between.

The V and J genes are TRBV6-2 or TRBV6-3 and TRBJ1-2; D is possibly TRBD1 (5 bases). The CDR3 contains 14 residues. The germline V gene encodes CDR1 MNHEY and CDR2 SVGEGT. V was trimmed by 1 base and J by 3 bases, leaving 9 bases between them. The CDR3 nucleotides are TGTGCCAGCAGTTACTTCGACAGTTACTATGGCTACACCTTC. This sequence encodes CASSYFDSYYGYTF.

This clone occurred once. The rearrangement links TRBV5-1 to TRBJ2-3, with unresolved D. This CDR3 has 13 amino acids. Germline assignment: CDR1 SGHRS and CDR2 YFSETQ. With 1 base removed from V and 2 bases from J, the gap between germline ends came to 5 bases. CDR3 amino acids: CASSLTYTDTQYF. CDR3 nucleotides: TGCGCCAGCAGCTTGACTTACACAGATACGCAGTATTTT.

The chain joins TRBV25-1 to TRBJ1-2, with 7 positions matching TRBD1. From germline, CDR1 is MGHDK and CDR2 SYGVNS. V lost 6 bases, J lost 4 bases, and 8 bases stayed unmatched. The CDR3 runs to 14 residues. Here the CDR3 DNA reads TGTGCCAGCAGCGTAGGACAGGCACGCTATGGCTACACCTTC. It codes for CASSVGQARYGYTF.

This chain links TRBV5-4 with TRBJ1-2; 9 nucleotides line up with TRBD1. Germline CDR1 is SGHNT and CDR2 is YYREEE (reference sequence). The CDR3 contains 19 residues. The V gene end was trimmed by 2 bases and the J gene end by 2 bases; junction bases not matched to a gene: 16. CDR3 region: CASSLSPILTGGGNYGYTF. The CDR3 DNA reads TGTGCCAGCAGCTTAAGCCCTATTCTTACAGGGGGCGGAAACTATGGCTACACCTTC.

V and J are TRBV18 and TRBJ2-3, with TRBD2 matching over 10 bases. The length of the CDR3 is 15 residues. Trimming cost V 0 bases and J 6 bases; bases outside gene matches: 3. Germline V CDR1 and CDR2: KGHSH, LQKENI. CDR3 bases: TGTGCCAGCTCACCACCCAGCGGGGGGGCCGATACGCAGTATTTT. It encodes CASSPPSGGADTQYF.

This clone was counted between two and nine times. The V call is TRBV5-4, the J call TRBJ1-1; possible D gene TRBD1, 6 bases. CDR1 is SGHNT, CDR2 YYREEE, per germline (reference sequence). V lost 5 bases and J lost 2, with 16 bases in between. The CDR3 runs 15 residues. In DNA form, the CDR3 reads TGTGCCAGCAGTGAGGCAGGGGCCAGTAACACTGAAGCTTTCTTT. Protein sequence: CASSEAGASNTEAFF.

The rearrangement links TRBV6-5 to TRBJ1-2; D unclear. Germline V gene sequence: CDR1 MNHEY, CDR2 SVGAGI. The V gene lost 8 bases and the J gene lost 5 bases, with 6 bases spanning the gap. The CDR3 length is 10 residues. The chain's CDR3 is CASQNYGYTF. CDR3 coding DNA: TGTGCCAGCCAGAATTATGGCTACACCTTC.

V usage is TRBV24-1 and J usage is TRBJ2-3, with D perhaps TRBD2 (7 bases). Germline V CDR1 and CDR2: KGHDR, SFDVKD. The V gene lost 4 bases and the J gene lost 6 bases, with 16 bases spanning the gap. The CDR3 runs to 15 residues. The DNA for the CDR3 is TGTGCCACCAGTGACCCCGGGGGGCCTGGGGATACGCAGTATTTT. Translating it yields CATSDPGGPGDTQYF.

The chain uses TRBV24-1 and TRBJ2-3, with TRBD2 matching over 11 bases. Trimming cost V 3 bases and J 3 bases; bases outside gene matches: 4. Germline CDR1 reads KGHDR; CDR2 reads SFDVKD. The CDR3 is made up of 16 amino acids. In DNA, the CDR3 is TGTGCCACCAGTGATCGAGGGACTAGCGGAACAGATACGCAGTATTTT. Amino acids: CATSDRGTSGTDTQYF.

The chain joins TRBV28 to TRBJ1-4; D gene ambiguous. The germline V gene has CDR1 MDHEN and CDR2 SYDVKM. The CDR3 has 14 amino acids. Trimming took off 4 bases at V and 8 bases at J, with 14 bases between the two ends. The CDR3 loop is CASSSTTPREKLFF. In DNA, the CDR3 is TGTGCCAGCAGTTCCACGACACCCAGGGAAAAACTGTTTTTT.